This passage covers 12 T cell receptor beta chains from one sample sequenced in a study of blood T cell repertoires in COVID-19 (dated by TCRdb to about 2020). Library creation used the immunoSEQ multiplex PCR assay. Entries here come from immuneACCESS through TCRdb and include only in-frame sequences with V and J called. Some clones fail to appear in such tables; in the studies checked, an unresolved V gene covers under half of the shortfall, and the cause of the remainder is unknown. The sample table holds under 300,000 clones, of which roughly 86% were seen once. The ten top clones hold 5.5% to 7.5% of the sample. The sample was peripheral blood. These TCRs come from a woman in her 70s with active or convalescent COVID-19.

This chain connects TRBV5-5 to TRBJ2-2, with TRBD2 matching over 7 bases. The V gene end was trimmed by 2 bases and the J gene end by 4 bases; junction bases not matched to a gene: 5. The CDR3 sequence is 15 residues long. Germline CDR1 and CDR2: SGHKS and YYEKEE (reference sequence). The CDR3 protein is CASSFGGGGTGELFF. DNA of the CDR3: TGTGCCAGCAGCTTTGGCGGGGGTGGCACCGGGGAGCTGTTTTTT.

The chain is built from TRBV27 and TRBJ1-2, with D possibly TRBD1 on 6 matching bases. Germline V gene lookup returns CDR1 MNHEY and CDR2 SMNVEV (reference sequence). Trimming took 8 bases from V and 5 from J, leaving 12 bases between them. The length of the CDR3 is 12 residues. CDR3 region: CASGGQLYGYTF. CDR3 DNA: TGTGCCAGCGGGGGACAACTATATGGCTACACCTTC.

This rearrangement joins TRBV27 to TRBJ2-3; D is unclear. Germline assignment: CDR1 MNHEY and CDR2 SMNVEV (reference sequence). This CDR3 is built from 12 residues. V was shortened by 6 bases and J by 4 bases, with 8 bases between the two germline ends. The CDR3 reads CASRTSADTQYF. CDR3 in DNA: TGTGCCAGCAGAACGTCGGCAGATACGCAGTATTTT.

The chain joins TRBV4-3 to TRBJ2-1, with 7 bases lining up with TRBD2. Germline values: CDR1 LGHNA, CDR2 YSLEER. The CDR3 is 14 residues long. V shed 1 base, J shed 5 bases, and the junction held 2 bases outside the gene matches. CDR3 nucleotide sequence: TGCGCCAGCAGCCAAGGGACTAGGGACAATGAGCAGTTCTTC. It is translated as CASSQGTRDNEQFF.

This clone was picked up one time. This sequence joins TRBV11-2 and TRBJ2-7; maybe TRBD1 (6 bases). Trimming cost V 5 bases and J 2 bases, with 13 bases left between them. Germline V lookup: CDR1 SGHAT, CDR2 FQNNGV. The CDR3 has 14 amino acids. CDR3 sequence reads: CASSRTTGTYEQYF. DNA for the CDR3: TGTGCCAGCAGCCGAACGACAGGAACCTACGAGCAGTACTTC.

The rearrangement joins TRBV5-4 to TRBJ2-5; 14 bases are a match to TRBD2. This CDR3 is 15 amino acids long. J was trimmed by 4 bases and V by 7 bases; bases with no gene match: 6. The germline V gene has CDR1 SGHNT and CDR2 YYREEE (reference sequence). CDR3 nucleotide sequence: TGTGCCAGCGGGACTAGCGGGGGCCCTGGAGAGACCCAGTACTTC. Translating it yields CASGTSGGPGETQYF.

The chain couples TRBV19 to TRBJ1-5, with TRBD1 as a possible D gene (5 bases). The V gene lost 5 bases and the J gene lost 5 bases, with 16 bases spanning the gap. Germline V gives CDR1 LNHDA, CDR2 SQIVND (reference sequence). The CDR3 loop spans 15 amino acids. The CDR3 sequence is CASSPLGGSDQPQHF. The CDR3 DNA sequence: TGTGCCAGTAGTCCCCTGGGGGGTTCGGATCAGCCCCAGCATTTT.

The rearrangement joins TRBV27 to TRBJ2-3; no reliable D call. Trimming took 6 bases from V and 5 from J, leaving 15 bases between them. Looked up from germline, CDR1 is MNHEY and CDR2 is SMNVEV (reference sequence). CDR3 length: 14 residues. Written as DNA, the CDR3 is TGTGCCAGCAGCTTCCTTAGCTACGGAGATACGCAGTATTTT. Amino acids: CASSFLSYGDTQYF.

The rearrangement uses TRBV12-5 and TRBJ2-3; TRBD1 might be the D (6 bases). V was pared by 9 bases and J by 2 bases, with 15 bases between. CDR1 LGHNT and CDR2 FRNRAP come from the germline V gene. The CDR3 runs 14 residues. The CDR3 here is CASARQEPTDTQYF. The DNA of the CDR3 is TGTGCTAGCGCCCGACAGGAGCCCACAGATACGCAGTATTTT.

This clone was observed once. The chain combines TRBV5-1 with TRBJ1-1; D gene unclear. The CDR3 covers 12 residues. CDR1 and CDR2 (germline): SGHRS, YFSETQ. Between the trimmed V and J ends, which lost 4 bases and 7 bases, there was a span of 11 bases. CDR3 DNA sequence: TGCGCCAGCAGCCTCCTTTCGGGTGAAGCTTTCTTT. The encoded protein is CASSLLSGEAFF.

The chain employs TRBV24-1 and TRBJ1-2; D is unresolved. This CDR3 is 15 amino acids long. The V gene's germline CDR1 is KGHDR and CDR2 SFDVKD. The ends were cut back, 0 bases at V and 5 bases at J, with 12 bases in the middle. CDR3 amino acids: CATSDLPGRGYGYTF. For the CDR3, the DNA is TGTGCCACCAGTGATTTGCCCGGGCGGGGTTATGGCTACACCTTC.

A note on this clone: The sample contains more than one DNA sequence encoding this CDR3. This chain connects TRBV18 to TRBJ1-5, with D possibly matching TRBD1 (5 bases). V was shortened by 3 bases and J by 1 base, with 7 bases between the two germline ends. The germline V gene has CDR1 KGHSH and CDR2 LQKENI. The CDR3 sequence is 14 residues long. CDR3 protein: CASSPAGSNQPQHF. As DNA, the CDR3 is TGTGCCAGCTCACCGGCAGGGAGCAATCAGCCCCAGCATTTT.